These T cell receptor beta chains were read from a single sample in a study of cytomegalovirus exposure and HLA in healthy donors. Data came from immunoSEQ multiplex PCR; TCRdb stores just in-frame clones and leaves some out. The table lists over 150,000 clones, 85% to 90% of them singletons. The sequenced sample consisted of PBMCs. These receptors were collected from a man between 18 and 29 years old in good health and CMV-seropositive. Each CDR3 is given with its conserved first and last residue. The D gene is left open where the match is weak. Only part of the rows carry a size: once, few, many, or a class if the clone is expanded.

DNA: TGTGCCACCAGCACGCGTAGCGGGAAACATGACTATACGGTCAATGAGCAGTTCTTC; CDR3: CATSTRSGKHDYTVNEQFF; V: TRBV15; D: TRBD2; size: once; length: 19; J: TRBJ2-1
DNA: TGTGCCAGTAGTGGAGTGACTAAACCCGGTGGCTACACCTTC; CDR3: CASSGVTKPGGYTF; V: TRBV19; D: .; size: .; length: 14; J: TRBJ1-2
DNA: TGTGCCAGCAGCGTGACAGGTCGCTCCTACAATGAGCAGTTCTTC; CDR3: CASSVTGRSYNEQFF; V: TRBV11-3; D: .; size: .; length: 15; J: TRBJ2-1
DNA: TGTGCCAGCTCGCCCGGGACAGAGAACACTGAAGCTTTCTTT; CDR3: CASSPGTENTEAFF; V: TRBV18; D: TRBD1; size: .; length: 14; J: TRBJ1-1
DNA: TGTGCCAGTAGTTCGAGACTAGCAGGAAGCGTGCGCGACAATCAGTTCTTC; CDR3: CASSSRLAGSVRDNQFF; V: TRBV19; D: TRBD2; size: .; length: 17; J: TRBJ2-1
DNA: TGTGCCAGCAGTTACCCGACAGGGTCCGGGGAGACCCAGTACTTC; CDR3: CASSYPTGSGETQYF; V: TRBV6-6; D: TRBD1; size: .; length: 15; J: TRBJ2-5
DNA: TGTGCCAGCAGTTTATCCGGACTTCAGACCTACGAGCAGTACTTC; CDR3: CASSLSGLQTYEQYF; V: TRBV28; D: .; size: .; length: 15; J: TRBJ2-7
DNA: TGTGCCAGCAGCTTAGCGACAGGGAGCTCCTACAATGAGCAGTTCTTC; CDR3: CASSLATGSSYNEQFF; V: TRBV7-6; D: TRBD1; size: .; length: 16; J: TRBJ2-1
DNA: TGTGCCAGCAGCACCCGAAAAGACAGCGAGCAGTACTTC; CDR3: CASSTRKDSEQYF; V: TRBV9; D: .; size: .; length: 13; J: TRBJ2-7
DNA: TGTGCCAGCAGCCTACTATCTAAGACTAGCGGGAGCAATGAGCAGTTCTTC; CDR3: CASSLLSKTSGSNEQFF; V: TRBV13; D: TRBD2; size: .; length: 17; J: TRBJ2-1
DNA: TGTGCCAGCAGTCTAGTTTTCAATGAGCAGTTCTTC; CDR3: CASSLVFNEQFF; V: TRBV5-6; D: .; size: .; length: 12; J: TRBJ2-1
DNA: TGCGCCAGCAGCCAAGGTCTAGCGGCCTCCTACAATGAGCAGTTCTTC; CDR3: CASSQGLAASYNEQFF; V: TRBV4-1; D: TRBD2; size: .; length: 16; J: TRBJ2-1
DNA: TGTGCCAGCTCCCTCAGCGGGGGGGGGTCCTACGAGCAGTACTTC; CDR3: CASSLSGGGSYEQYF; V: TRBV28; D: TRBD2; size: .; length: 15; J: TRBJ2-7
DNA: TGTGCCAGCAGTTTAAACGGGTTAGGGGTCTACGAGCAGTACTTC; CDR3: CASSLNGLGVYEQYF; V: TRBV27; D: .; size: .; length: 15; J: TRBJ2-7
DNA: TGTGCCAGCAGCCGACAGGGGCTCAGGAACACTGAAGCTTTCTTT; CDR3: CASSRQGLRNTEAFF; V: TRBV14; D: TRBD1; size: .; length: 15; J: TRBJ1-1
DNA: TGTGCCAGTAGTATTCAGGGGGCGCAGGCTTTCTTT; CDR3: CASSIQGAQAFF; V: TRBV19; D: TRBD1; size: .; length: 12; J: TRBJ1-1
DNA: TGTGCCAGCAGCTCCGGACAGAACTCCTACGAGCAGTACTTC; CDR3: CASSSGQNSYEQYF; V: TRBV5-4; D: .; size: .; length: 14; J: TRBJ2-7
DNA: TGTGCTAGTGGTTTCGGGGGGATAATGAACACTGAAGCTTTCTTT; CDR3: CASGFGGIMNTEAFF; V: TRBV12-5; D: .; size: .; length: 15; J: TRBJ1-1
DNA: TGTGCCAGCAGCTCAGGGGCGAACACTGAAGCTTTCTTT; CDR3: CASSSGANTEAFF; V: TRBV7-3; D: .; size: .; length: 13; J: TRBJ1-1
DNA: TGTGCCAGCAGTCCGGACTTGAACACCGGGGAGCTGTTTTTT; CDR3: CASSPDLNTGELFF; V: TRBV27; D: .; size: .; length: 14; J: TRBJ2-2
DNA: TGTGCCAGCAGCTTTAGTAGCGGCACTACCTACAATGAGCAGTTCTTC; CDR3: CASSFSSGTTYNEQFF; V: TRBV7-6; D: .; size: .; length: 16; J: TRBJ2-1
DNA: TGTGCCAGCAGCTCAGGGACTAGCGGCTACGAGCAGTACTTC; CDR3: CASSSGTSGYEQYF; V: TRBV5-4; D: TRBD2; size: .; length: 14; J: TRBJ2-7